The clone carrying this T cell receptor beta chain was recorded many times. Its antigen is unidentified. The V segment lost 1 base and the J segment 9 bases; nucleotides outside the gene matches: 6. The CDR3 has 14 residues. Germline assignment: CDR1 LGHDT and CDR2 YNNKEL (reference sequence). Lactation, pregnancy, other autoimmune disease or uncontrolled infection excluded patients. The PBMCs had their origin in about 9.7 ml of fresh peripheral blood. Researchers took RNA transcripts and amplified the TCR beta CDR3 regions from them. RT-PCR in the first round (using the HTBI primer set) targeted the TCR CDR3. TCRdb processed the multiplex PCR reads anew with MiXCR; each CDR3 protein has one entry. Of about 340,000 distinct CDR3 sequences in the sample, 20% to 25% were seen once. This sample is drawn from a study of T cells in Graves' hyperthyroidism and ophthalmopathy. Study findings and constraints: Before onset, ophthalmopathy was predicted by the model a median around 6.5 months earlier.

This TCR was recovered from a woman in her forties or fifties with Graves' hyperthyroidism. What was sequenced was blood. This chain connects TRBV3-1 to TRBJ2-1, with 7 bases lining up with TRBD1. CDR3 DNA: TGTGCCAGCAGCCAAGGACAGGGTTATGTTGAGCAGTTCTTC. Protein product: CASSQGQGYVEQFF.